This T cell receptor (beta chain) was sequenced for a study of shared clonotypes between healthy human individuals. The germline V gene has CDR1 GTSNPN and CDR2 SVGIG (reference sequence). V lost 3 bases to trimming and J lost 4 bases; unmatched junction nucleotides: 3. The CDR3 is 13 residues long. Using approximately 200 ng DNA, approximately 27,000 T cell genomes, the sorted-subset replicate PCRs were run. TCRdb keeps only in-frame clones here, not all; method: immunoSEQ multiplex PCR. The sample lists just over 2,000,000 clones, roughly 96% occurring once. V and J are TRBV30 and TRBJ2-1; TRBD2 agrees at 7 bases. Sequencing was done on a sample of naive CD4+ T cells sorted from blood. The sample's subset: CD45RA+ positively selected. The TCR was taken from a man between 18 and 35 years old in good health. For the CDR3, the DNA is TGTGCCTGGAGGGGAGGGGAATACAATGAGCAGTTCTTC. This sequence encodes CAWRGGEYNEQFF.